This is a list of T cell receptor beta chains from one sample in a study of blood T cell repertoires in COVID-19. This table comes from immunoSEQ multiplex PCR, and its TCRdb copy is limited to in-frame clones, with some not included. The table shows roughly 190,000 clones, with 87% occurring only once. What was sequenced was peripheral blood. These receptors were obtained from a man aged 18 to 30 with active or convalescent COVID-19. CDR3s include the opening cysteine and the closing phenylalanine or tryptophan. The size of a clone is reported for some rows only, either as once, few or many, or as a class for expanded clones.

TRBJ1-6,TRBV3-1/TRBV3-2,.,CASSQDLGSPPSPLHF
TRBJ1-2,TRBV11-2,.,CASSYPGAGGYGYTF
TRBJ1-1,TRBV7-3,.,CASSLYAGGDTEAFF
TRBJ2-1,TRBV28,once,CASRMQGDSYNEQFF
TRBJ1-5,TRBV2,.,CASSGSAADQPQHF
TRBJ1-1,TRBV29-1,.,CSVWDRLTAEAFF
TRBJ1-2,TRBV20-1,few,CSATGDGYTF
TRBJ1-2,TRBV7-9,few,CASSVGTGYGYTF
TRBJ2-5,TRBV4-1,once,CASSQESDTLVQETQYF
TRBJ2-2,TRBV11-2,.,CASSLDASGVGTGELFF
TRBJ1-2,TRBV4-3,.,CASSQETGTPILDGYTF
TRBJ2-3,TRBV5-1,.,CASSLASGSLTDTQYF
TRBJ1-2,TRBV30,once,CAWGDRDYGYTF
TRBJ1-1,TRBV5-1,.,CASSVGPGNTEAFF
TRBJ1-2,TRBV9,.,CASSPRRGLDYGYTF
TRBJ1-1,TRBV19,.,CASSPHLAEAFF
TRBJ1-2,TRBV2,.,CASSLGQGESGYTF
TRBJ1-1,TRBV11-2,.,CASSLQGPEAFF
TRBJ2-1,TRBV24-1,few,CATGESSGRYGEQFF
TRBJ2-1,TRBV2,.,CASSDHVGRFRGEQFF
TRBJ2-1,TRBV19,.,CASSMTWRERYEQFF
TRBJ2-5,TRBV18,.,CASSPLAGEQETQYF
TRBJ2-2,TRBV11-3,once,CASSGWDRGAGELFF
TRBJ2-5,TRBV7-9,.,CASSSWTGLKKETQYF
TRBJ1-5,TRBV7-9,.,CASSRRVPGQGDPHSNQPQHF
TRBJ1-1,TRBV5-8,.,CASSYDRNTEAFF
TRBJ1-6,TRBV27,.,CASSSSTRGWFDSPLHF